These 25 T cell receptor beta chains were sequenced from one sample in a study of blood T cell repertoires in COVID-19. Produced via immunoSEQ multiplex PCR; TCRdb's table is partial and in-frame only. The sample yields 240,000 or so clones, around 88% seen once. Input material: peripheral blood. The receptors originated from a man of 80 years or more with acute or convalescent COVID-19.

The CDR3 protein is CASRQLAGTGNEQFF. The CDR3 nucleotides are TGCGCCAGCAGGCAACTAGCGGGGACGGGCAATGAGCAGTTCTTC. The chain recombines TRBV10-2 with TRBJ2-1; 10 bases match TRBD2. Germline CDR1 WSHSY, CDR2 SAAADI. V shed 6 bases and J 6 bases; nucleotides not matched to a gene: 8. The CDR3 is 15 residues long.

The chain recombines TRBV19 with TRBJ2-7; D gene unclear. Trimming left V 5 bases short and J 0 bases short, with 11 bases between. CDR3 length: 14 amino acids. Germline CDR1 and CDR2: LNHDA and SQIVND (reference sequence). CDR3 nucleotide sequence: TGTGCCAGTAGTTCAGGCAGGCTCTCCTACGAGCAGTACTTC. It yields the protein CASSSGRLSYEQYF. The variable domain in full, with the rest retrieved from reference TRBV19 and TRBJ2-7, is DGGITQSPKYLFRKEGQNVTLSCEQNLNHDAMYWYRQDPGQGLRLIYYSQIVNDFQKGDIAEGYSVSREKKESFPLTVTSAQKNPTAFYLCASSSGRLSYEQYFGPGTRLTVT.

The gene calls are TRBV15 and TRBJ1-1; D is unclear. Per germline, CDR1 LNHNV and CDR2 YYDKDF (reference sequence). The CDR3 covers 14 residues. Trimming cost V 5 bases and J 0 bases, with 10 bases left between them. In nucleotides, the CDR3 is TGTGCCACCAGCGGACGGGATATGAACACTGAAGCTTTCTTT. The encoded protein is CATSGRDMNTEAFF.

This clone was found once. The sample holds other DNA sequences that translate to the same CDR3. CDR3 coding DNA: TGTGCCAGTAGTATCCTGGGAAACACCATATATTTT. Residues: CASSILGNTIYF. This chain connects TRBV19 to TRBJ1-3; D is unresolved. CDR1 LNHDA and CDR2 SQIVND come from the germline V gene (reference sequence). V was trimmed by 3 bases and J by 4 bases, leaving 4 bases between them. CDR3 length: 12 residues.

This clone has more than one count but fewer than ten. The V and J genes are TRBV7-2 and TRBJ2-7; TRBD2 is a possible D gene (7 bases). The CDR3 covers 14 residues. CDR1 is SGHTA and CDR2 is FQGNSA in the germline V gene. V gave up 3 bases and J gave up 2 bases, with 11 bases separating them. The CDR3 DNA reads TGTGCCAGCAGCTTGGGGGGGCCAACCTACGAGCAGTACTTC. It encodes CASSLGGPTYEQYF. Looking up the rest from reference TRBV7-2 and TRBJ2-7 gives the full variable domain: GAGVSQSPSNKVTEKGKDVELRCDPISGHTALYWYRQSLGQGLEFLIYFQGNSAPDKSGLPSDRFSAERTGGSVSTLTIQRTQQEDSAVYLCASSLGGPTYEQYFGPGTRLTVT.

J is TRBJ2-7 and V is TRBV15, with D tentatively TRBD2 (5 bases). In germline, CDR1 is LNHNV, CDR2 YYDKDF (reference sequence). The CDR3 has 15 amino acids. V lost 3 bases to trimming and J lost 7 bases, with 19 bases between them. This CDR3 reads CATSSPRGARREQYF. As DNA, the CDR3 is TGTGCCACCAGCAGCCCCCGGGGAGCTAGGCGGGAGCAGTACTTC.

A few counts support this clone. The CDR3: CASSLIRAGANVLTF. The CDR3 DNA follows: TGTGCCAGCAGTTTAATCAGGGCTGGGGCCAACGTCCTGACTTTC. The chain has TRBV28 and TRBJ2-6, with a possible D match to TRBD1 (5 bases). V lost 2 bases and J 2 bases, leaving 7 bases between the germline ends. The germline CDR1 and CDR2 sequences are MDHEN and SYDVKM. This CDR3 is 15 amino acids long. The full variable domain, its missing parts supplied by reference TRBV28 and TRBJ2-6, is DVKVTQSSRYLVKRTGEKVFLECVQDMDHENMFWYRQDPGLGLRLIYFSYDVKMKEKGDIPEGYSVSREKKERFSLILESASTNQTSMYLCASSLIRAGANVLTFGAGSRLTVL.

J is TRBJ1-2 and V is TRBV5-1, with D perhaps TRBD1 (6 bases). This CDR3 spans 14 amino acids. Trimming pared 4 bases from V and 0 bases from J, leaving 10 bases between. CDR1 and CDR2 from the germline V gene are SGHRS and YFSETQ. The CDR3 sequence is CASSQQGPNYGYTF. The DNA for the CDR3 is TGCGCCAGCAGCCAACAGGGACCTAACTATGGCTACACCTTC.

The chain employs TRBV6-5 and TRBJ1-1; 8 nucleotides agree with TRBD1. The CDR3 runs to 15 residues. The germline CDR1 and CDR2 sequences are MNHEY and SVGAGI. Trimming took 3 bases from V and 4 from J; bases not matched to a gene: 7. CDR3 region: CASSYSTGVGTEAFF. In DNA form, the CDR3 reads TGTGCCAGCAGTTATTCGACAGGGGTGGGCACTGAAGCTTTCTTT.

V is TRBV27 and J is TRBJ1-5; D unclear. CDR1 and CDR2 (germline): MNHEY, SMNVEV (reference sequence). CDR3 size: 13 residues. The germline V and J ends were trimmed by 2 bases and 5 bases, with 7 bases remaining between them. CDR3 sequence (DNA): TGTGCCAGCAGTTTACGGTATCATCAGCCCCAGCATTTT. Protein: CASSLRYHQPQHF.

The CDR3 DNA reads as TGTGCCAGCAGTTACTCGAGTTACGAGCAGTACTTC. Protein: CASSYSSYEQYF. The chain carries TRBV6-6 and TRBJ2-7; D not certain. V lost 0 bases and J 4 bases, leaving 4 bases between the germline ends. There are 12 residues in the CDR3. Per the germline V gene, CDR1 is MNHNY and CDR2 is SVGAGI (reference sequence).

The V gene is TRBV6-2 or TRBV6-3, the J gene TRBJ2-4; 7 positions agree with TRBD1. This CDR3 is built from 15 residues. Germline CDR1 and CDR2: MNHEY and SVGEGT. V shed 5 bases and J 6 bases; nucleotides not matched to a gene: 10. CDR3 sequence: CASSTPTGWGNIQYF. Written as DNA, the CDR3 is TGTGCCAGCAGTACGCCGACAGGGTGGGGAAACATTCAGTACTTC.

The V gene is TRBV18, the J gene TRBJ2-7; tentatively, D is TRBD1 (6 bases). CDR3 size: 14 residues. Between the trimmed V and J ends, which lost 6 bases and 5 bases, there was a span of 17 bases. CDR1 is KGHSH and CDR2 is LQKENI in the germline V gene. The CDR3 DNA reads TGTGCCAGCTCGCTCAAGCTTCAGGGGAACGAGCAGTACTTC. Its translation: CASSLKLQGNEQYF.

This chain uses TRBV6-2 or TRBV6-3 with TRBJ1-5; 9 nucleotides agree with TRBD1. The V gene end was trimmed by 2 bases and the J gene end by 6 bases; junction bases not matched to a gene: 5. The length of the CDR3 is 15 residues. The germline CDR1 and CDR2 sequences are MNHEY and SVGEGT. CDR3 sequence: CASSYGGTGSQPQHF. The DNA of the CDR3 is TGTGCCAGCAGTTACGGAGGGACAGGGAGTCAGCCCCAGCATTTT.

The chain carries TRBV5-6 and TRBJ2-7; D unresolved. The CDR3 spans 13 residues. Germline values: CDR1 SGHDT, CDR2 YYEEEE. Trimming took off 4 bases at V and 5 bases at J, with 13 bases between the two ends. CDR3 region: CASSLDLAHEQYF. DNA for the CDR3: TGTGCCAGCAGCCTGGACCTGGCCCACGAGCAGTACTTC.

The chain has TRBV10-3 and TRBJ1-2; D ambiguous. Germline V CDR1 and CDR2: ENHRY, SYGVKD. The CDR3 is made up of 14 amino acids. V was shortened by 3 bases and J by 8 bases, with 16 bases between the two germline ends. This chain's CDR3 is CAISEEGGGTGYTF. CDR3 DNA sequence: TGTGCCATCAGTGAAGAGGGAGGAGGAACGGGCTACACCTTC.

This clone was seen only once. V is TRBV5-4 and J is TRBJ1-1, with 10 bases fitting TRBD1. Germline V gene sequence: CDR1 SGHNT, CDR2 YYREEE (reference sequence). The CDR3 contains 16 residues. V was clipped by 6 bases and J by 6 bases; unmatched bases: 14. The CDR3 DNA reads TGTGCCAGCATCCTCACCCAGACAGGGGGCCATGCTGAAGCTTTCTTT. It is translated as CASILTQTGGHAEAFF.

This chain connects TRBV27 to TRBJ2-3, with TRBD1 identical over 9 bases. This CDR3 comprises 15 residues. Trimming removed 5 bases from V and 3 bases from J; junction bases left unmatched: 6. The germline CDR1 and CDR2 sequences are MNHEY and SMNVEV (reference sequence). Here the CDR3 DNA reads TGTGCCAGCAGTCCACCGGGACAGGGAACAGATACGCAGTATTTT. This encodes CASSPPGQGTDTQYF.

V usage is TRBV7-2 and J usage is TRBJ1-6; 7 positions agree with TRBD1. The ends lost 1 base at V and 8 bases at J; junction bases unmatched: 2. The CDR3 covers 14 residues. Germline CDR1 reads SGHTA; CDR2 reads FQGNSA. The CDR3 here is CASSLGDRDSPLHF. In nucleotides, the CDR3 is TGTGCCAGCAGCTTAGGGGACAGAGATTCACCCCTCCACTTT.

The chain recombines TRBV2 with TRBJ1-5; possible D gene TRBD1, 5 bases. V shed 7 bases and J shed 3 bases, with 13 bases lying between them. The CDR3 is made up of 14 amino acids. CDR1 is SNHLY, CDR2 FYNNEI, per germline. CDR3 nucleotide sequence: TGTGCCAGCATCGGGACGGGGGACAATCAGCCCCAGCATTTT. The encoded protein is CASIGTGDNQPQHF.

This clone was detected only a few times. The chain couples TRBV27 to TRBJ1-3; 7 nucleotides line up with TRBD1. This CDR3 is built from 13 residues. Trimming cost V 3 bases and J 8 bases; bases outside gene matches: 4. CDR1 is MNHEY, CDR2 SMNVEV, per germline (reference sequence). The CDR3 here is CASSLRQGYTIYF. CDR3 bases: TGTGCCAGCAGTTTGAGACAGGGATACACCATATATTTT.

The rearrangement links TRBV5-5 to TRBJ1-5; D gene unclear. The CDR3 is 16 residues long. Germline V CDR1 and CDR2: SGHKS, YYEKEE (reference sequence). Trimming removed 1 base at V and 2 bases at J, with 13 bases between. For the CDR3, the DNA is TGTGCCAGCAGCTTGTCTACAGCTCCCGGCAATCAGCCCCAGCATTTT. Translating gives CASSLSTAPGNQPQHF.

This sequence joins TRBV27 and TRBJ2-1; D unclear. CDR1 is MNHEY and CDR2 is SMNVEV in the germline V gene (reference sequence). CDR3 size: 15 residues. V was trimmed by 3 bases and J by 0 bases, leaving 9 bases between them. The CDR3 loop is CASSFMRSSYNEQFF. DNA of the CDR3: TGTGCCAGCAGTTTTATGCGGAGCTCCTACAATGAGCAGTTCTTC.

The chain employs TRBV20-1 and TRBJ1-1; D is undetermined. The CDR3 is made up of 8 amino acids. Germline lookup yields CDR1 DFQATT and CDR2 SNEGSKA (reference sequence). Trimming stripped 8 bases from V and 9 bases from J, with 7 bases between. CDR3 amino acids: CSTPQAFF. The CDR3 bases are TGCAGTACTCCTCAAGCTTTCTTT.

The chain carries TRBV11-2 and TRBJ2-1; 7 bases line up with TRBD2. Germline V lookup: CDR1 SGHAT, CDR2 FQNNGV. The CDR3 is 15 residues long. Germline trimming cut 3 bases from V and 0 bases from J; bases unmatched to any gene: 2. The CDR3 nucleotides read TGTGCCAGCAGCTTCGGCGGGAGCTCCTACAATGAGCAGTTCTTC. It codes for CASSFGGSSYNEQFF.